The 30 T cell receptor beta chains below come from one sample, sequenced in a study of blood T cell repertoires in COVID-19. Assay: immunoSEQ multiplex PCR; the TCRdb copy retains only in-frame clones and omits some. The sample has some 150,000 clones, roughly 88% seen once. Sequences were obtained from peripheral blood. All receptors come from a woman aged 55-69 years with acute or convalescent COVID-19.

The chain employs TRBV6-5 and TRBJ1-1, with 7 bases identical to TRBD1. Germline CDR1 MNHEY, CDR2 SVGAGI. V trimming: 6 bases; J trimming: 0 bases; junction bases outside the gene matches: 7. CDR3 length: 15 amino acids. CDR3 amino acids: CASRRQGEMNTEAFF. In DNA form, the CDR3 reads TGTGCCAGCAGGCGACAGGGAGAAATGAACACTGAAGCTTTCTTT.

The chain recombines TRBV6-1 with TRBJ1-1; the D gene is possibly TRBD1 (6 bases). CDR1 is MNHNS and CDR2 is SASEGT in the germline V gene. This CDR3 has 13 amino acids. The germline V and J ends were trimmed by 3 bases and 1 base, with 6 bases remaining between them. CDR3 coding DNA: TGTGCCAGCAGTGACAGGGGGAACACTGAAGCTTTCTTT. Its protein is CASSDRGNTEAFF.

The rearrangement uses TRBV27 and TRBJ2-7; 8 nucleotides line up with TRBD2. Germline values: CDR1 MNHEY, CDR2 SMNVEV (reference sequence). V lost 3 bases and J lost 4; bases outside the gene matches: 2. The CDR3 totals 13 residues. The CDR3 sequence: CASSFSGAYEQYF. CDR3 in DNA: TGTGCCAGCAGTTTTAGCGGGGCATACGAGCAGTACTTC.

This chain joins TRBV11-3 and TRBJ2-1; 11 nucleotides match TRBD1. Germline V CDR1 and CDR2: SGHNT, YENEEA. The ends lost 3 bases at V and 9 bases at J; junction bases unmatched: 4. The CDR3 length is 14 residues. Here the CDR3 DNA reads TGTGCCAGCAGCTTCGGGACAGGGGGTGGTGAGCAGTTCTTC. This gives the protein CASSFGTGGGEQFF.

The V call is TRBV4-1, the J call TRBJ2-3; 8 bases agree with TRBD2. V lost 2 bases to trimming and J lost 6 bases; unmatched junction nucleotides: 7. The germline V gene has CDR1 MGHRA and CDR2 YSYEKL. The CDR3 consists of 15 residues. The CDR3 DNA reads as TGCGCCAGCAGCCAACTGGGACTAGGAGTGGATACGCAGTATTTT. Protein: CASSQLGLGVDTQYF.

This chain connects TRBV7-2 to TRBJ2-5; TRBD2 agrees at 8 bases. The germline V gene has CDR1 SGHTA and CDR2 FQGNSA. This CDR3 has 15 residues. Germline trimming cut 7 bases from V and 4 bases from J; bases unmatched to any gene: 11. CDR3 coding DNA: TGTGCCAGCACCTTGCAGGGTAGCGGGGTAGAGACCCAGTACTTC. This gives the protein CASTLQGSGVETQYF.

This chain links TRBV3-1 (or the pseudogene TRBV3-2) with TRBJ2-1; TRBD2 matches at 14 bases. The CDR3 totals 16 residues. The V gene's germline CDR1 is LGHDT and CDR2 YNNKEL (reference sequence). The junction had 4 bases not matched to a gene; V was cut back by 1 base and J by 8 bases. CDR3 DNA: TGTGCCAGCAGCCAAGGACTAGCGGGGGGGCTGGATGAGCAGTTCTTC. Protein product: CASSQGLAGGLDEQFF.

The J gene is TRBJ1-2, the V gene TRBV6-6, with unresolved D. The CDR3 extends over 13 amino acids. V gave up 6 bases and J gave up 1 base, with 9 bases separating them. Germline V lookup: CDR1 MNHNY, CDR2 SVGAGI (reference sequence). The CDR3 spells CASSLGSNYGYTF. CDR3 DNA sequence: TGTGCCAGCAGCCTAGGGAGTAACTATGGCTACACCTTC.

CDR3 sequence (DNA): TGTGCAAGTACACCAGACAGCCCCTATGGCTACACCTTC. Its translation: CASTPDSPYGYTF. The rearrangement joins TRBV12-3 or TRBV12-4 to TRBJ1-2, with a weak D call TRBD1 (5 bases). The CDR3 has 13 amino acids.

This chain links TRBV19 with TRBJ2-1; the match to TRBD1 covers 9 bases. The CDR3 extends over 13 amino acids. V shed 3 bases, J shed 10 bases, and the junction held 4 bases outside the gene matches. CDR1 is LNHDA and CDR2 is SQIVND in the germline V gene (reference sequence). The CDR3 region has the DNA TGTGCCAGTAGTATGGACAGGGGAAGGGAGCAGTTCTTC. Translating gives CASSMDRGREQFF.

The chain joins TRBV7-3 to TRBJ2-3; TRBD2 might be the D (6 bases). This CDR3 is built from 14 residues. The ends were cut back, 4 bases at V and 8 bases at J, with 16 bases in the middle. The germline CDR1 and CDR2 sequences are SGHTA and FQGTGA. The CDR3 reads CASSSRETPGTQYF. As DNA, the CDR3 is TGTGCCAGCAGCTCCCGGGAGACTCCCGGTACGCAGTATTTT.

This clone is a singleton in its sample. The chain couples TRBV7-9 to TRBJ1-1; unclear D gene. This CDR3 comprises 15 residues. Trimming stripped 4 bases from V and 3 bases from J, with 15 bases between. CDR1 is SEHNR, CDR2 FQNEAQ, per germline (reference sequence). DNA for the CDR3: TGTGCCAGCAGCTACGCCTTCGGGGAATACACTGAAGCTTTCTTT. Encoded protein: CASSYAFGEYTEAFF.

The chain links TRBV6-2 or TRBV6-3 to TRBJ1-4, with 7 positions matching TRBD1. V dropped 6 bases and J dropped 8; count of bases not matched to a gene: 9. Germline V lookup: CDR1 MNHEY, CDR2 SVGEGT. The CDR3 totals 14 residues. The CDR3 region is CASRPGQAGEKLFF. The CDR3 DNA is TGTGCCAGCAGGCCTGGACAGGCGGGCGAAAAACTGTTTTTT.

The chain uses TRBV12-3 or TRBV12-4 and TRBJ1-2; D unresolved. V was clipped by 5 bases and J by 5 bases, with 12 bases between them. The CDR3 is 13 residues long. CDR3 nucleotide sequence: TGTGCCAGCAGTCTGGGAGTGAGGTATGGCTACACCTTC. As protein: CASSLGVRYGYTF.

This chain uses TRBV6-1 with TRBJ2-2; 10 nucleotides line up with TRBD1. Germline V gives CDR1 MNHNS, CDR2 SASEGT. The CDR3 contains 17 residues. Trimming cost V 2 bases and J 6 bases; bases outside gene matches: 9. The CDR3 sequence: CASSEYGTGAMSGELFF. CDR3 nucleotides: TGTGCCAGCAGTGAATACGGGACAGGGGCTATGTCCGGGGAGCTGTTTTTT.

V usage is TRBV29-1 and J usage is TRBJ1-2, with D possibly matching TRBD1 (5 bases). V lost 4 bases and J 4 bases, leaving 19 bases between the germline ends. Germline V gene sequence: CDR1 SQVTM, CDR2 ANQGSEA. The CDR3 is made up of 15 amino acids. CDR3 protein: CSVALTVGLSYGYTF. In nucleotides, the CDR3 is TGCAGCGTTGCCCTTACAGTGGGGCTGAGCTATGGCTACACCTTC.

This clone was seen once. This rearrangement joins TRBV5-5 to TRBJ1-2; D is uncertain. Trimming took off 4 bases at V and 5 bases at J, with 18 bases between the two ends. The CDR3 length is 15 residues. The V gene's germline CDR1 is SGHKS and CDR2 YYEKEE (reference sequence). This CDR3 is CASSRVTSGGYGYTF. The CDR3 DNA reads TGTGCCAGCAGCCGAGTAACCTCCGGAGGATATGGCTACACCTTC.

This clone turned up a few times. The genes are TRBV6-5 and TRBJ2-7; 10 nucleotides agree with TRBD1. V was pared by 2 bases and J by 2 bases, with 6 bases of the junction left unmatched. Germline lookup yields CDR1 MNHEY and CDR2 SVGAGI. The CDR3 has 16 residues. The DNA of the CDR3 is TGTGCCAGCAGTTACGGGACAGGGGCGAGTACCTACGAGCAGTACTTC. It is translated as CASSYGTGASTYEQYF.

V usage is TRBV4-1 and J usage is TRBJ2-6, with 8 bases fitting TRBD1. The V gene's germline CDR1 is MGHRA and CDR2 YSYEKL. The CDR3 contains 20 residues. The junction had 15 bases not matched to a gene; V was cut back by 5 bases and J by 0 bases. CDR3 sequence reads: CASSARDRLRPLSGANVLTF. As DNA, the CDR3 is TGCGCCAGCAGCGCCCGGGACAGGCTAAGGCCCCTCTCTGGGGCCAACGTCCTGACTTTC.

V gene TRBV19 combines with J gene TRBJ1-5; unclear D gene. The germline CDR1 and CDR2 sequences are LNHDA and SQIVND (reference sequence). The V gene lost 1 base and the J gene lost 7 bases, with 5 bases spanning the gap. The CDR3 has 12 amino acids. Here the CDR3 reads CASSIARQPQHF. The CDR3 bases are TGTGCCAGTAGTATAGCCCGGCAGCCCCAGCATTTT.

This CDR3 reads CASSQYTSRETQYF. The CDR3 DNA is TGTGCCAGCAGCCAATATACTAGCCGGGAGACCCAGTACTTC. The chain couples TRBV5-4 to TRBJ2-5; D may be TRBD2 (6 bases). The germline V gene has CDR1 SGHNT and CDR2 YYREEE (reference sequence). Trimming left V 4 bases short and J 5 bases short, with 15 bases between. This CDR3 contains 14 residues. The whole variable domain, filled in from reference TRBV5-4 and TRBJ2-5, reads ETGVTQSPTHLIKTRGQQVTLRCSSQSGHNTVSWYQQALGQGPQFIFQYYREEENGRGNFPPRFSGLQFPNYSSELNVNALELDDSALYLCASSQYTSRETQYFGPGTRLLVL.

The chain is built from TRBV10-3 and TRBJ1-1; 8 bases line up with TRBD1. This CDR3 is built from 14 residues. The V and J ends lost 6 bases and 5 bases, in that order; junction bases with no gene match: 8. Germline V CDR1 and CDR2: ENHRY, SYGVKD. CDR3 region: CAISTLTGATEAFF. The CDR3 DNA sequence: TGTGCCATCAGCACGCTGACAGGGGCAACTGAAGCTTTCTTT.

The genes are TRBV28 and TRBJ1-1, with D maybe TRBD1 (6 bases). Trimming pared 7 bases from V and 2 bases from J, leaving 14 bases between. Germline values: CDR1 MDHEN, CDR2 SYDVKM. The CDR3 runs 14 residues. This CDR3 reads CASTLRGHNTEAFF. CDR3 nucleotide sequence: TGTGCCAGCACCCTAAGGGGACATAACACTGAAGCTTTCTTT.

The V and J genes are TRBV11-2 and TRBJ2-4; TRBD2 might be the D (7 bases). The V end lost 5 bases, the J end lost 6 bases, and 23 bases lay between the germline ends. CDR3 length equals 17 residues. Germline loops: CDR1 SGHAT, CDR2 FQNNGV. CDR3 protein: CASSLPWRGRGRNIQYF. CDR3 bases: TGTGCCAGCAGCCTCCCTTGGCGGGGGCGTGGGAGAAACATTCAGTACTTC.

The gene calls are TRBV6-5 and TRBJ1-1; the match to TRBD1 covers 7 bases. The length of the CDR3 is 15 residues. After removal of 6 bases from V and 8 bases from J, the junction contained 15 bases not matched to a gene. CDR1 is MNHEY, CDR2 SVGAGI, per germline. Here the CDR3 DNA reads TGTGCCAGCAGGAGGAGGGGACAGAGGGGACTCGAAGCTTTCTTT. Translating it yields CASRRRGQRGLEAFF.

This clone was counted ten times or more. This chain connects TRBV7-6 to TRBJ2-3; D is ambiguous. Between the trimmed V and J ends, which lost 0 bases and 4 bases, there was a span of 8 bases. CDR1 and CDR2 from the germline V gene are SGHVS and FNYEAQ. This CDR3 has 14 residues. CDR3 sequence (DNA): TGTGCCAGCAGCTTAGCTCCCACAGCAGATACGCAGTATTTT. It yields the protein CASSLAPTADTQYF.

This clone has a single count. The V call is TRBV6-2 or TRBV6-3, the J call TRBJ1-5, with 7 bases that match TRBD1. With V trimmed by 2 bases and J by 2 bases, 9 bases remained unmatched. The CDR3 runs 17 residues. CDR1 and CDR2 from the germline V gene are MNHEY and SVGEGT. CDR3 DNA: TGTGCCAGCAGTTACGAGACAGGGACGTGGGGCAATCAGCCCCAGCATTTT. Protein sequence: CASSYETGTWGNQPQHF.

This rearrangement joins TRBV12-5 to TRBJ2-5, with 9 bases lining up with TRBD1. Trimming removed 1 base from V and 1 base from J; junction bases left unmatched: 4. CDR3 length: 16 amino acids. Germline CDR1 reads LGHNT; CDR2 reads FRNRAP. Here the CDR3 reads CASGLGNRGLQETQYF. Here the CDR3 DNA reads TGTGCTAGTGGTTTGGGAAACAGGGGGCTCCAAGAGACCCAGTACTTC.

CDR3 amino acids: CASSLGLAGGTDTQYF. The DNA of the CDR3 is TGTGCCAGCAGCCTAGGACTAGCGGGGGGCACAGATACGCAGTATTTT. V and J are TRBV7-9 and TRBJ2-3; 13 bases line up with TRBD2. The CDR3 runs 16 residues. Germline V gene data show CDR1 as SEHNR and CDR2 as FQNEAQ (reference sequence). Unmatched junction bases numbered 3, after V lost 5 bases and J lost 1 base.

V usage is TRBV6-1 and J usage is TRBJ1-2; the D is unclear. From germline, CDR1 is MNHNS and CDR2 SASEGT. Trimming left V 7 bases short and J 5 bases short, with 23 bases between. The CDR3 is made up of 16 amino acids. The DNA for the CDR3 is TGTGCCAGCAATCAAGCGGGGAGCAGGAGCTTATATGGCTACACCTTC. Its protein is CASNQAGSRSLYGYTF.